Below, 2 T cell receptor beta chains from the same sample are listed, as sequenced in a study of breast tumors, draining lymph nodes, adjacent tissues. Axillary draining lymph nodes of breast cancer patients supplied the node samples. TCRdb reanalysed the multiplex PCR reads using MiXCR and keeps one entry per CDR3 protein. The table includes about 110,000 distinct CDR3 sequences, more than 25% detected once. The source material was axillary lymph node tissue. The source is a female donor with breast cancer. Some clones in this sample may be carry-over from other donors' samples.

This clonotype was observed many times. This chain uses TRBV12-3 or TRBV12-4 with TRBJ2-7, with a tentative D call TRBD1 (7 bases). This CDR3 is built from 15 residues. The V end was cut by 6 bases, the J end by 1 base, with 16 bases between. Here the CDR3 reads CASSTAGQQSYEQYF. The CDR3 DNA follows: TGTGCCAGCAGCACCGCGGGACAGCAGTCCTACGAGCAGTACTTC.

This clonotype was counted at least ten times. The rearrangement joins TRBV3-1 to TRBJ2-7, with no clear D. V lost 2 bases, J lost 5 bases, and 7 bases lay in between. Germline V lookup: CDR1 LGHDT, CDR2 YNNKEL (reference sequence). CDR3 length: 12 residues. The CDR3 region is CASSQIRDEQYF. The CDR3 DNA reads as TGTGCCAGCAGCCAAATTAGGGACGAGCAGTACTTC.